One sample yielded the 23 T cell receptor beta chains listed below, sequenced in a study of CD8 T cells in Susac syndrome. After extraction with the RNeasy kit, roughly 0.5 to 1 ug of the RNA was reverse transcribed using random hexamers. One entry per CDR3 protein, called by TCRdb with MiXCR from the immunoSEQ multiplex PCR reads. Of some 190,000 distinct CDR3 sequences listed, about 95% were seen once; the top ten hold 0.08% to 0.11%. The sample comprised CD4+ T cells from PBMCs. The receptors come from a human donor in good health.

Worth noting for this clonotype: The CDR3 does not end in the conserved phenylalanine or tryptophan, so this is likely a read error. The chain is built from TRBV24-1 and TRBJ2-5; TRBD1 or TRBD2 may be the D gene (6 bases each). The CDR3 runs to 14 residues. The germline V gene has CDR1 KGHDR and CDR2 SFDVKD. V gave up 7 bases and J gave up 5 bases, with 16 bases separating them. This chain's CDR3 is CATSPGAGRETQYL. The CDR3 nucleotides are TGTGCCACCAGCCCGGGGGCCGGGCGGGAGACCCAGTACCTC.

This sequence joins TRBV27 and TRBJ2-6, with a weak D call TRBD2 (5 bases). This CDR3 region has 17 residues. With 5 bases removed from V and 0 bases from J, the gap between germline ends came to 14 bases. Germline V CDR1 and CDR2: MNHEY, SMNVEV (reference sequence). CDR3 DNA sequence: TGTGCCAGCAGTCCTTGGACTGCCCCCTCTGGGGCCAACGTCCTGACTTTC. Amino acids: CASSPWTAPSGANVLTF. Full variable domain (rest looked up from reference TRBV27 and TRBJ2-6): EAQVTQNPRYLITVTGKKLTVTCSQNMNHEYMSWYRQDPGLGLRQIYYSMNVEVTDKGDVPEGYKVSRKEKRNFPLILESPSPNQTSLYFCASSPWTAPSGANVLTFGAGSRLTVL.

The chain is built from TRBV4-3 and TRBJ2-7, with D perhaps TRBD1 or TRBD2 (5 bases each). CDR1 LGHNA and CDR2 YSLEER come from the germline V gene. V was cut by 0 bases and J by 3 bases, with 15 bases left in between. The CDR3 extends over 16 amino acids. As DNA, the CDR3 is TGCGCCAGCAGCCAAGATAGGGGACGGATATTCTACGAGCAGTACTTC. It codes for CASSQDRGRIFYEQYF.

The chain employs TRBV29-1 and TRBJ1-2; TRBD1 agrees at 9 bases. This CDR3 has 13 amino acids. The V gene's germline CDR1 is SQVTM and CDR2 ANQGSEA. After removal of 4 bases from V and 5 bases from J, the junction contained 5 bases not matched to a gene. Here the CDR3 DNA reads TGCAGCGTTGGGGACAGGGACTCATATGGCTACACCTTC. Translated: CSVGDRDSYGYTF.

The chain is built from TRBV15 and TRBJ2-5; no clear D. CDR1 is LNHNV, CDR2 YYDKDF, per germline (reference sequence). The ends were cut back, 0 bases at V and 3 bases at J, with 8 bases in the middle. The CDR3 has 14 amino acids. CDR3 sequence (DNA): TGTGCCACCAGCAGAGATGTCGCGGAAGAGACCCAGTACTTC. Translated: CATSRDVAEETQYF.

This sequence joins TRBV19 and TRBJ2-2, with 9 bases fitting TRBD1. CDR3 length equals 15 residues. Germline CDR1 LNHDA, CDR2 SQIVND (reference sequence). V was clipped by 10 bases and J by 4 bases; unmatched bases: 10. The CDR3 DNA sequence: TGTGCCATCGGAGGGACAGGGATTCCCACCGGGGAGCTGTTTTTT. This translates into CAIGGTGIPTGELFF.

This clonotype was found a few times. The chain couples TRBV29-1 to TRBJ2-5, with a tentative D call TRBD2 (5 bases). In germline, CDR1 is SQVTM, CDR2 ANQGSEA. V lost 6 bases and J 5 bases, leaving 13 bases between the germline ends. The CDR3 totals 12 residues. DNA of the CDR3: TGCAGCGTGGGAGCGTCCCCCGAGACCCAGTACTTC. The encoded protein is CSVGASPETQYF.

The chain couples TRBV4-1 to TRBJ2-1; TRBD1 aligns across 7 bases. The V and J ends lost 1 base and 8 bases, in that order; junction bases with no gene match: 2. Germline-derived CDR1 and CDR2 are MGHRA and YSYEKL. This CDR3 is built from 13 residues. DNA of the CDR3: TGCGCCAGCAGCCAAGGTCAGGGGGATGAGCAGTTCTTC. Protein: CASSQGQGDEQFF.

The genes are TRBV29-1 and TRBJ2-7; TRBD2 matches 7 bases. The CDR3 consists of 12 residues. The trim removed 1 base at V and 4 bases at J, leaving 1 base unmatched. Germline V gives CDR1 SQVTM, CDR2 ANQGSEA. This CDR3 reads CSVEGEGYEQYF. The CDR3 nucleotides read TGCAGCGTTGAAGGGGAGGGGTACGAGCAGTACTTC.

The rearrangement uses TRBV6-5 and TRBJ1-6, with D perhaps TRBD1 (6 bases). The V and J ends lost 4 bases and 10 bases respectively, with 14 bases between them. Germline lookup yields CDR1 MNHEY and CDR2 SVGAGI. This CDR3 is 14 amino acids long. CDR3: CASSLQGIGSPLHF. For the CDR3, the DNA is TGTGCCAGCAGTTTACAGGGAATCGGATCACCCCTCCACTTT.

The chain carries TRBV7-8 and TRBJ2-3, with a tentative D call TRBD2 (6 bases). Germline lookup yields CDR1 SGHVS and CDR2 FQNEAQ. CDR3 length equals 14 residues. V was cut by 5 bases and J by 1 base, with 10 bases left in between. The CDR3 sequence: CASSEDYRTDTQYF. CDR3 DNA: TGTGCCAGCAGCGAGGACTACCGCACAGATACGCAGTATTTT.

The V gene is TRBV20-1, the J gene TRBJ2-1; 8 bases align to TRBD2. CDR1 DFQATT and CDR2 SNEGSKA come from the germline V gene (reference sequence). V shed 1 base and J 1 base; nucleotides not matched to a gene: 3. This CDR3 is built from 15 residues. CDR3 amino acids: CSARGPSGSYNEQFF. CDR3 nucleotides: TGCAGTGCTAGAGGGCCTAGCGGGTCCTACAATGAGCAGTTCTTC.

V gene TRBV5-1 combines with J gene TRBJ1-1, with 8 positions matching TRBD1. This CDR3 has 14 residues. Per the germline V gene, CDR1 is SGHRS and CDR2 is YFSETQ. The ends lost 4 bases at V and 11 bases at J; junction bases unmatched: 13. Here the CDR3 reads CASSRTGFGRGAFF. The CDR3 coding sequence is TGCGCCAGCAGCCGGACAGGGTTCGGACGCGGGGCTTTCTTT.

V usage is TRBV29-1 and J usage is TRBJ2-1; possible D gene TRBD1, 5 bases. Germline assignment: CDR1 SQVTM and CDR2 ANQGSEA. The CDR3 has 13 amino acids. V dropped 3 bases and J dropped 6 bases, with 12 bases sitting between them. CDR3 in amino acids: CSVDGQGVNEQFF. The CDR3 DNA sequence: TGCAGCGTTGATGGGCAGGGTGTCAATGAGCAGTTCTTC.

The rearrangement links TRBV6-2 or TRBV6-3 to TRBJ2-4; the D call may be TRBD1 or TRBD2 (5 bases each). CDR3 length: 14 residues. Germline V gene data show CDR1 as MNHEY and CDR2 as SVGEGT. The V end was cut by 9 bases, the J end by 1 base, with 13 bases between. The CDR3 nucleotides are TGTGCCAGTGGGGGTTTCGGGGCCAAAAACATTCAGTACTTC. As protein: CASGGFGAKNIQYF.

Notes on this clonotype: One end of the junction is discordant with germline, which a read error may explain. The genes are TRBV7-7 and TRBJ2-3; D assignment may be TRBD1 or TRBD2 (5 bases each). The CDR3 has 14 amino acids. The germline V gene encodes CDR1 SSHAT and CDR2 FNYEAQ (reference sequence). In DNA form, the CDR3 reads TGTGCTAGCAGCTTGGGGACGGATGCAGATACGCAGTATTTT. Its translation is CASSLGTDADTQYF. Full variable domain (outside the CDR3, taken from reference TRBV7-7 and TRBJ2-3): GAGVSQSPRYKVTKRGQDVTLRCDPISSHATLYWYQQALGQGPEFLTYFNYEAQPDKSGLPSDRFSAERPEGSISTLTIQRTEQRDSAMYRCASSLGTDADTQYFGPGTRLTVL.

The CDR3 here is CASSTVDGSSYEQYF. The CDR3 DNA sequence: TGTGCCAGCAGTACCGTCGACGGGAGCTCCTACGAGCAGTACTTC. The V call is TRBV6-5, the J call TRBJ2-7; maybe TRBD2 (6 bases). Germline loops: CDR1 MNHEY, CDR2 SVGAGI. Trimming removed 5 bases from V and 0 bases from J, with 14 bases in between. The CDR3 is made up of 15 amino acids.

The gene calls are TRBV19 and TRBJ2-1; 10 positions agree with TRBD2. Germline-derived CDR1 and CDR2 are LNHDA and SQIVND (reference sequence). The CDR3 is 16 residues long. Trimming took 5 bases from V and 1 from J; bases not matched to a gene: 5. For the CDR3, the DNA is TGTGCCAGTAGTTTCCAGACTAGCGGGTCCTACAATGAGCAGTTCTTC. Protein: CASSFQTSGSYNEQFF. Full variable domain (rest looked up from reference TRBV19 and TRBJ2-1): DGGITQSPKYLFRKEGQNVTLSCEQNLNHDAMYWYRQDPGQGLRLIYYSQIVNDFQKGDIAEGYSVSREKKESFPLTVTSAQKNPTAFYLCASSFQTSGSYNEQFFGPGTRLTVL.

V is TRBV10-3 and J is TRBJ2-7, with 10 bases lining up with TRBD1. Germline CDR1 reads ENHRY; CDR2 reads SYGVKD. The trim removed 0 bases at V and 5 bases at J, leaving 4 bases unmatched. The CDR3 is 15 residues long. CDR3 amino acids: CAISESGQGVNEQYF. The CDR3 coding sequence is TGTGCCATCAGTGAGTCCGGACAGGGGGTTAACGAGCAGTACTTC.

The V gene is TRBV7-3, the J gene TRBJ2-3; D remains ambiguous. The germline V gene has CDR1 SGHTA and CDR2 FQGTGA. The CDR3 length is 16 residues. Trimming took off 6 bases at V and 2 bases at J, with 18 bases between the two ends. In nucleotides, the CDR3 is TGTGCCAGCAGTTTACCCGGGCCGCCTTACACAGATACGCAGTATTTT. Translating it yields CASSLPGPPYTDTQYF.

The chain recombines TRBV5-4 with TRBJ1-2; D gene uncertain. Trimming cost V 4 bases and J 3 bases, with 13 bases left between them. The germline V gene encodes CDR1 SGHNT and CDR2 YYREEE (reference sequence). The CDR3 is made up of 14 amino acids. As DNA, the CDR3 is TGTGCCAGCAGCCCCGTGGGCTGGGACTATGGCTACACCTTC. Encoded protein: CASSPVGWDYGYTF.

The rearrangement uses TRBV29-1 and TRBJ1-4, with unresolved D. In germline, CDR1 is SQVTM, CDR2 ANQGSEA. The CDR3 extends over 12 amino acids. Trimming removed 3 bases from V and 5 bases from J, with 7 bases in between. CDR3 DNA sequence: TGCAGCGTTGAGGACGGCAATGAAAAACTGTTTTTT. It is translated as CSVEDGNEKLFF.

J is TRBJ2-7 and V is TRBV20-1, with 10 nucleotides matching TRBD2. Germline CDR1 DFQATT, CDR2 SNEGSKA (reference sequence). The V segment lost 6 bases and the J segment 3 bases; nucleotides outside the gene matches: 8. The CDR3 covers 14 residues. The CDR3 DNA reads TGCAGTGCCCAGAATAGCGGGGGGAACTACGAGCAGTACTTC. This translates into CSAQNSGGNYEQYF.